This TCR beta chain was identified in a study of blood T cells in healthy people across ages. Primers used in a second PCR of roughly 7 to 11 cycles were a sample-barcoded 5' primer and a J-beta primer mix. MiXCR was run by TCRdb on the 5' RACE reads, yielding one entry per CDR3 protein. The table has 650,000 to 800,000 distinct CDR3 sequences, 40% to 50% seen once. The V gene's germline CDR1 is WSHSY and CDR2 SAAADI. The junction had 5 bases not matched to a gene; V was cut back by 7 bases and J by 5 bases. CDR3 length: 15 amino acids. Points from the study as a whole: The study found more naive CD4+ cells and higher diversity in long-lived than aged donors.

Note on this clonotype: As yet, its antigen is unknown.

This receptor was taken from a man in his sixties in good health. Sequences were obtained from blood. The chain is built from TRBV10-2 and TRBJ1-6, with 10 bases matching TRBD1. The CDR3 sequence: CASTPGQGNNSPLHF. Here the CDR3 DNA reads TGCGCCAGCACCCCGGGACAGGGGAATAATTCACCCCTCCACTTT.